These 10 T cell receptor beta chains were all obtained from the same sample, sequenced in a study of T cells in narcolepsy. The protocol was immunoSEQ multiplex PCR, while the TCRdb copy is restricted to in-frame clones and leaves out a portion. The table has under 25,000 clones, around four fifths seen once. Material for sequencing was CD45RA- memory CD4+ T cells from PBMCs. The receptors shown here come from a human donor with narcolepsy.

V and J are TRBV19 and TRBJ1-1, with no clear D. The CDR3 is 13 residues long. Germline V lookup: CDR1 LNHDA, CDR2 SQIVND (reference sequence). V dropped 5 bases and J dropped 4 bases, with 11 bases sitting between them. CDR3 residues: CASSVLGSTEAFF. The DNA of the CDR3 is TGTGCCAGTAGTGTCTTAGGATCCACTGAAGCTTTCTTT.

The rearrangement uses TRBV28 and TRBJ1-2; D is ambiguous. This CDR3 has 14 amino acids. V shed 5 bases and J shed 5 bases, with 15 bases lying between them. Germline values: CDR1 MDHEN, CDR2 SYDVKM. The CDR3 sequence: CASSTGRILYGYTF. CDR3 DNA: TGTGCCAGCAGTACCGGACGGATCCTTTATGGCTACACCTTC.

The chain links TRBV11-3 to TRBJ1-5; no clear D gene. CDR1 SGHNT and CDR2 YENEEA come from the germline V gene. CDR3 length: 19 residues. V was pared by 4 bases and J by 0 bases, with 22 bases between. In DNA, the CDR3 is TGTGCCAGCAGCTCCGCCTTGCAGAAGTCACTGTATAGCAATCAGCCCCAGCATTTT. It encodes CASSSALQKSLYSNQPQHF.

The chain combines TRBV19 with TRBJ2-1; D possibly corresponds to TRBD2 (6 bases). V gave up 3 bases and J gave up 7 bases, with 22 bases separating them. CDR3 size: 17 residues. Germline V lookup: CDR1 LNHDA, CDR2 SQIVND (reference sequence). In DNA form, the CDR3 reads TGTGCCAGTAGTATGGGGGGAATAAGACAGCAGCTGAATGAGCAGTTCTTC. It encodes CASSMGGIRQQLNEQFF.

V and J are TRBV10-2 and TRBJ1-5; no clear D gene. The CDR3 runs to 14 residues. Germline CDR1 WSHSY, CDR2 SAAADI. Trimming took off 4 bases at V and 1 base at J, with 8 bases between the two ends. The CDR3 spells CASSVGFSNQPQHF. CDR3 DNA sequence: TGCGCCAGCAGTGTGGGGTTCAGCAATCAGCCCCAGCATTTT.

This chain joins TRBV4-3 and TRBJ1-4; a weak D match, TRBD1 (5 bases). V dropped 4 bases and J dropped 2 bases, with 23 bases sitting between them. The CDR3 totals 19 residues. CDR1 and CDR2 (germline): LGHNA, YSLEER. The CDR3 loop is CASSLDDSRGRGTNEKLFF. Here the CDR3 DNA reads TGCGCCAGCAGCCTCGATGACAGTCGAGGTCGCGGGACTAATGAAAAACTGTTTTTT.

V gene TRBV28 combines with J gene TRBJ2-7; D is uncertain. This CDR3 has 12 residues. Trimming stripped 3 bases from V and 7 bases from J, with 10 bases between. CDR1 is MDHEN, CDR2 SYDVKM, per germline. CDR3 in DNA: TGTGCCAGCAGTTTGGTGTCAGGTGAGCAGTACTTC. Encoded protein: CASSLVSGEQYF.

This clone was observed a handful of times. The rearrangement links TRBV19 to TRBJ2-1, with D perhaps matching TRBD2 (6 bases). This CDR3 is 15 amino acids long. Trimming took off 7 bases at V and 5 bases at J, with 18 bases between the two ends. The V gene's germline CDR1 is LNHDA and CDR2 SQIVND (reference sequence). The CDR3 here is CASKSRSTSNNEQFF. In nucleotides, the CDR3 is TGTGCCAGTAAATCGCGATCTACTAGCAACAATGAGCAGTTCTTC. Looking up the rest from reference TRBV19 and TRBJ2-1 gives the full variable domain: DGGITQSPKYLFRKEGQNVTLSCEQNLNHDAMYWYRQDPGQGLRLIYYSQIVNDFQKGDIAEGYSVSREKKESFPLTVTSAQKNPTAFYLCASKSRSTSNNEQFFGPGTRLTVL.

The J gene is TRBJ2-7, the V gene TRBV4-1; tentatively, D is TRBD1 (6 bases). Germline CDR1 MGHRA, CDR2 YSYEKL. The CDR3 is 22 residues long. The V gene lost 3 bases and the J gene lost 4 bases, with 37 bases spanning the gap. CDR3 sequence (DNA): TGCGCCAGCAGCCACCCCTACCCAATTCCAGGACAGCCCATCATACCCTCGTACGAGCAGTACTTC. Residues: CASSHPYPIPGQPIIPSYEQYF.

This chain links TRBV25-1 with TRBJ2-5; TRBD1 matches 9 bases. The DNA end favors TRBJ2-7, so the J call may be wrong. The CDR3 loop spans 16 amino acids. The V gene's germline CDR1 is MGHDK and CDR2 SYGVNS. CDR3 sequence (DNA): TGTGCCAGCACTAAAAAGTTGGGACAGGGATCCTACGAGCAGTACTTC. Protein: CASTKKLGQGSYEQYF.